The subject of this entry is one TCR beta chain. The antigen is undetermined. The source of the sample is a study of graft-versus-host responses after intestinal transplantation. Whole-study context: Anti-thymocyte globulin induction was given to all recipients, followed by tacrolimus and steroids for 2 to 3 years.

Study-level findings and limits: Early post-transplant falls in HvG clones accompanied the peak levels of circulating GvH clones. Allografts of one patient group, those with graft-donor T cell macrochimerism, had high graft-versus-host to host-versus-graft clonal ratios. Some GvH clones were seen earlier in gut or blood, suggesting intestinal origin.

Here immunoSEQ multiplex PCR was the method, and the copy in TCRdb shows in-frame clones only, minus some. There are over 80,000 clones in the sample; 75% to 95% occur only once, and over 0.15% lies in the top ten. This TCR was sampled from a human donor who was the organ donor for an intestinal transplant. The sequenced sample was unstimulated CD4+ T cells sorted from spleen or lymph node cells, obtained before transplant.

The DNA of the CDR3 is TGTGCCACCCAAAGAGCTTACAGGAGGAACACTGAAGCTTTCTTT. Translating gives CATQRAYRRNTEAFF. The V gene is TRBV19, the J gene TRBJ1-1; tentative D call: TRBD1 (5 bases). Trimming removed 10 bases from V and 1 base from J, with 19 bases in between. CDR3 length: 15 residues. CDR1 is LNHDA and CDR2 is SQIVND in the germline V gene (reference sequence).